Included here is one T cell receptor (beta chain) sequence, with context. These data originate in a study of blood T cells in healthy people across ages. CDR1 is SGDLS, CDR2 YYNGEE, per germline. Trimming cost V 3 bases and J 12 bases, with 13 bases left between them. This CDR3 spans 13 amino acids. Primers used in a second PCR of about 6 to 11 cycles were a sample-barcoded 5' primer and a J-beta primer mix. Each cDNA molecule received a tag from a template-switch adaptor that had 12 random nucleotides. TCRdb reprocessed the 5' RACE reads via MiXCR and lists one record per CDR3 protein. Of about 760,000 distinct CDR3 sequences listed, approximately 53% are singletons.

The chain employs TRBV9 and TRBJ1-6, with D maybe TRBD1 (5 bases). This clonotype originated in a man aged 40-55 years in good health. Input material: blood. CDR3: CASSGDPSVPLHF. Here the CDR3 DNA reads TGTGCCAGCAGCGGGGACCCATCGGTACCCCTCCACTTT.